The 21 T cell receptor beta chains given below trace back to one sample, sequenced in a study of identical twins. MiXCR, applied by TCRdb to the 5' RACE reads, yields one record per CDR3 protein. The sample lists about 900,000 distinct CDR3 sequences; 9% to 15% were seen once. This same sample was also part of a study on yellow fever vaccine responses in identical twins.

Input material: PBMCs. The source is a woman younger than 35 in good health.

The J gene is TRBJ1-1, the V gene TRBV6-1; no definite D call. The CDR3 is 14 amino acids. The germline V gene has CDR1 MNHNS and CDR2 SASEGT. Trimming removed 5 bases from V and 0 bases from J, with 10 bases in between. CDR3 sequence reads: CASSPQVMNTEAFF. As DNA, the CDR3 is TGTGCCAGCAGTCCTCAGGTTATGAACACTGAAGCTTTCTTT.

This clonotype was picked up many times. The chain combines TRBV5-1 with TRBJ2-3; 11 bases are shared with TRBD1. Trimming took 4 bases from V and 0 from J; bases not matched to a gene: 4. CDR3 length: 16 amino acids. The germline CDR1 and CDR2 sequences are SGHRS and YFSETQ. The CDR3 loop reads CASSPDRGPSTDTQYF. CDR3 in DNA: TGCGCCAGCAGCCCGGACAGGGGGCCTAGCACAGATACGCAGTATTTT.

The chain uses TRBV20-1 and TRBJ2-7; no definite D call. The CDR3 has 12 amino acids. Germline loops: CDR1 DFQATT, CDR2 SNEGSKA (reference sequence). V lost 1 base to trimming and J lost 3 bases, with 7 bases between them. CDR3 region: CSARVSLYEQYF. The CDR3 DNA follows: TGCAGTGCTAGAGTTAGCCTCTACGAGCAGTACTTC.

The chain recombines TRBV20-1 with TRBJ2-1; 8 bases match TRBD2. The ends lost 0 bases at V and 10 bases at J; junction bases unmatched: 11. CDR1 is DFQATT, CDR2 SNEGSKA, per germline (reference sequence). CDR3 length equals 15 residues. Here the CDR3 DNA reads TGCAGTGCTAGAGATAGGAGAGCGGGAGATGGGGAGCAGTTCTTC. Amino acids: CSARDRRAGDGEQFF.

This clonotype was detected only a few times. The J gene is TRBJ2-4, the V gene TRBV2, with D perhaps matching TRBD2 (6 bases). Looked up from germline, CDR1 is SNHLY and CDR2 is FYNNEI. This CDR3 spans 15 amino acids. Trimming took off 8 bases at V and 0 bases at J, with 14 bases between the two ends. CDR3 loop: CASLLAEVAKNIQYF. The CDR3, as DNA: TGTGCCAGCCTATTAGCGGAGGTAGCCAAAAACATTCAGTACTTC.

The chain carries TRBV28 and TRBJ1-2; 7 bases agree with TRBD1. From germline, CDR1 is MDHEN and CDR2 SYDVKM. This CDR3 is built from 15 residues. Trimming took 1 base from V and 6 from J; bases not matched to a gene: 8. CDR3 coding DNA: TGTGCCAGCAGTTTATTGGCAGGGGGAAGACATGGCTACACCTTC. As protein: CASSLLAGGRHGYTF.

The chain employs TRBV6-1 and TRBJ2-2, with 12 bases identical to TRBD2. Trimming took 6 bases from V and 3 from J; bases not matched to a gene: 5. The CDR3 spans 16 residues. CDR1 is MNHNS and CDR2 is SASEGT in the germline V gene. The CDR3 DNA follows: TGTGCCAGCAGCCCTAGCGGGAGGGTTTACACCGGGGAGCTGTTTTTT. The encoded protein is CASSPSGRVYTGELFF.

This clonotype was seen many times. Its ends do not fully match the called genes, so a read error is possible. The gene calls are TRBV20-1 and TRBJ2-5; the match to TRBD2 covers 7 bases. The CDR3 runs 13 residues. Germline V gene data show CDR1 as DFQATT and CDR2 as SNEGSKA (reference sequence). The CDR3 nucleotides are TGCAGTGCTAGAGGGGGACTATCCGGAGGATGGAGATTC. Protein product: CSARGGLSGGWRF.

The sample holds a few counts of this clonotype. CDR3 protein: CASRGGRTDTQYF. The CDR3 coding sequence is TGTGCCAGCAGGGGCGGGAGGACAGATACGCAGTATTTT. The genes are TRBV28 and TRBJ2-3; 8 bases fit TRBD2. Losses at the gene ends were 6 bases for V and 3 bases for J; bases not matched to a gene: 2. The CDR3 contains 13 residues. CDR1 is MDHEN, CDR2 SYDVKM, per germline.

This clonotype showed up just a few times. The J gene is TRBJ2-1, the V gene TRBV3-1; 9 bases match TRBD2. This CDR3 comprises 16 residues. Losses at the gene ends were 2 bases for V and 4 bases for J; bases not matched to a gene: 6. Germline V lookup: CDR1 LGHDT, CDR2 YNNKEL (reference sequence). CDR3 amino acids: CASSQFLTSGYNEQFF. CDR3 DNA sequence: TGTGCCAGCAGCCAATTTCTCACTAGCGGGTACAATGAGCAGTTCTTC.

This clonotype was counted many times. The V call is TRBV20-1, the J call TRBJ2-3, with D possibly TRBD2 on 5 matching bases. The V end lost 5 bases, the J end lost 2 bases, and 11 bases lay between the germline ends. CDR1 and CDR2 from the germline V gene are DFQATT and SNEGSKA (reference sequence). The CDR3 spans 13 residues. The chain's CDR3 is CSASGSSTDTQYF. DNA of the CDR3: TGCAGTGCTTCGGGATCATCCACAGATACGCAGTATTTT.

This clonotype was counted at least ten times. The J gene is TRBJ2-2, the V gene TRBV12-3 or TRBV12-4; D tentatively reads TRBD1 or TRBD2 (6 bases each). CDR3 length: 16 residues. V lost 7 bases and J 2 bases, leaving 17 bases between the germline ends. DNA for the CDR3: TGTGCCAGCAACCTTTTGGGGGGACAAAACACCGGGGAGCTGTTTTTT. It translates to CASNLLGGQNTGELFF.

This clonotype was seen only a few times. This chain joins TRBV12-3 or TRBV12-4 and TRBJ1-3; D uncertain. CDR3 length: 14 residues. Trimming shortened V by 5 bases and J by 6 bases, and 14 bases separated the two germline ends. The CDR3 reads CASSPGLFANTIYF. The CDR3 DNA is TGTGCCAGCAGTCCCGGACTTTTCGCAAACACCATATATTTT.

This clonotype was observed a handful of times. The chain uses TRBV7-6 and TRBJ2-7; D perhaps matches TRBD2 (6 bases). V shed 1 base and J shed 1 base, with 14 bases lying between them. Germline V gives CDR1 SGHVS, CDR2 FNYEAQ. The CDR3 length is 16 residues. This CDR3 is CASSLESGAGSYEQYF. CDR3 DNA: TGTGCCAGCAGCTTAGAATCGGGTGCGGGATCCTACGAGCAGTACTTC.

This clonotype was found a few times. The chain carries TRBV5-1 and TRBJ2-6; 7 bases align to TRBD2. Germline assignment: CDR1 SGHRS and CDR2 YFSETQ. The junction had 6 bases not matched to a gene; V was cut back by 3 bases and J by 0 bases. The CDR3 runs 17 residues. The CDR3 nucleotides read TGCGCCAGCAGCTCCCGGGGGGAGATCTCTGGGGCCAACGTCCTGACTTTC. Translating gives CASSSRGEISGANVLTF.

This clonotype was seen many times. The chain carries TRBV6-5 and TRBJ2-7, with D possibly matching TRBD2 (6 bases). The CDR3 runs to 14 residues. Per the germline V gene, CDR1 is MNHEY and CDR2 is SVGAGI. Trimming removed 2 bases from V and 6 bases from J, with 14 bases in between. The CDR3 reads CASSYDGGLGEQYF. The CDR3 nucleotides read TGTGCCAGCAGTTACGATGGGGGGTTGGGCGAGCAGTACTTC.

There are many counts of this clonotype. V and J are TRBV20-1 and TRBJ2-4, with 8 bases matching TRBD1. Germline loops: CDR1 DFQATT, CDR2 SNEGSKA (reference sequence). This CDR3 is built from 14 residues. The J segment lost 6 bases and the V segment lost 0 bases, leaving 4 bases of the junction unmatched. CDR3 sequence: CSARDRQGANIQYF. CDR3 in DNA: TGCAGTGCTAGAGATCGCCAGGGGGCAAACATTCAGTACTTC.

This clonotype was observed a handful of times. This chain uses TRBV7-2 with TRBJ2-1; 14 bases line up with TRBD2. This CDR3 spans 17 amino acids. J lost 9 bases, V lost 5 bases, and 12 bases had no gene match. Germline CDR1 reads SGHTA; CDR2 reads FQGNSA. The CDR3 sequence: CASSPTSGGAFIGEQFF. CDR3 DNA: TGTGCCAGCAGCCCGACTAGCGGGGGGGCCTTTATAGGTGAGCAGTTCTTC. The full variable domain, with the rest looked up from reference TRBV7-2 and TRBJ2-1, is GAGVSQSPSNKVTEKGKDVELRCDPISGHTALYWYRQSLGQGLEFLIYFQGNSAPDKSGLPSDRFSAERTGGSVSTLTIQRTQQEDSAVYLCASSPTSGGAFIGEQFFGPGTRLTVL.

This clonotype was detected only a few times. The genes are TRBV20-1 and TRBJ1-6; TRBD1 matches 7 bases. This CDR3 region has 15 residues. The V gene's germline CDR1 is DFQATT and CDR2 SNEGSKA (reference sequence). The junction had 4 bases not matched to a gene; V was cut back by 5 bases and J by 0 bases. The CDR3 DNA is TGCAGTGCTCCGGACAGGAGCTCCTATAATTCACCCCTCCACTTT. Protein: CSAPDRSSYNSPLHF.

In DNA, the CDR3 is TGTGCCAGCAGTGAACGGTACGCCAGGGGTTTACGTGGGGCCAACGTCCTGACTTTC. Translating it yields CASSERYARGLRGANVLTF. The rearrangement joins TRBV25-1 to TRBJ2-6, with a weak D call TRBD1 (6 bases). This CDR3 contains 19 residues. Germline lookup yields CDR1 MGHDK and CDR2 SYGVNS. Deletions cut 2 bases from V and 3 bases from J, with 20 bases between.

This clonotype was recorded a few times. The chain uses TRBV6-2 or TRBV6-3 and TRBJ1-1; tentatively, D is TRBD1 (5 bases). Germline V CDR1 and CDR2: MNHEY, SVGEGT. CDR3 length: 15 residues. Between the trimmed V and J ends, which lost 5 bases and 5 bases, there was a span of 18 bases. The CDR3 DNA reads TGTGCCAGCAGTACACCGACAGTTAGGCAGACTGAAGCTTTCTTT. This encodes CASSTPTVRQTEAFF.